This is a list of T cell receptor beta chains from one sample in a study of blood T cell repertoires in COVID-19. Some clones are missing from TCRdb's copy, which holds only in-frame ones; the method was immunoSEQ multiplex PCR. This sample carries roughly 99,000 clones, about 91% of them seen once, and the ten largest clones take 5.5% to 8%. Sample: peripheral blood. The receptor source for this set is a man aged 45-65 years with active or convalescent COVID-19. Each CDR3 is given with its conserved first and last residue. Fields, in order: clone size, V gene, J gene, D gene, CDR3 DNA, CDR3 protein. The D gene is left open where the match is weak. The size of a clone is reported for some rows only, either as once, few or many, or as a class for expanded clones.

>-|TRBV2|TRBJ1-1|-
TGTGCCAGCATCATGGGGCCGGAACCTTTCTTT
CASIMGPEPFF
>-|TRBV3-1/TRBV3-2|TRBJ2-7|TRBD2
TGTGCCAGCAGCCATAGGACTAGCGGGAGTTTTTACGAGCAGTACTTC
CASSHRTSGSFYEQYF
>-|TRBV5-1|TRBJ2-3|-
TGCGCCAGCAGCTTGATCGCGGGGGCTGGCACAGATACGCAGTATTTT
CASSLIAGAGTDTQYF
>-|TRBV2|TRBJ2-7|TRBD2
TGTGCCACCCTAGGACTAGCAGGGTCCTACGAGCAGTACTTC
CATLGLAGSYEQYF
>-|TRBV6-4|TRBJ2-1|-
TGTGCCAGCAGTCGGGACTCTGTCAATGAGCAGTTCTTC
CASSRDSVNEQFF
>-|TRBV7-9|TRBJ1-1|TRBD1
TGTGCCAGCAGCCCCTGGGACAGCCACACTGAAGCTTTCTTT
CASSPWDSHTEAFF
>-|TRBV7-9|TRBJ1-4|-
TGTGCCAGCAGCTTACCAGCTAATGAAAAACTGTTTTTT
CASSLPANEKLFF
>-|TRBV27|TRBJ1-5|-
TGTGCCAGCAAAAAAGGGGCGAGCAATCAGCCCCAGCATTTT
CASKKGASNQPQHF
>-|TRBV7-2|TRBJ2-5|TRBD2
TGTGCCAGCAGCTTACGGAGCGGTCTAGCGGCCCTCGGGGAGGAGACCCAGTACTTC
CASSLRSGLAALGEETQYF
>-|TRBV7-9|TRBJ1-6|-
TGTGCCAGCAGTTTTAGGGAGGGACACTTTAATTCACCCCTCCACTTT
CASSFREGHFNSPLHF
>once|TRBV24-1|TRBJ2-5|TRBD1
TGTGCCACCAGTGATTTTACAGGGGGCGTGGAGACCCAGTACTTC
CATSDFTGGVETQYF
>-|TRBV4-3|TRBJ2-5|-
TGCGCCAGCAGCCAAGACTGGACATCCCAAGAGACCCAGTACTTC
CASSQDWTSQETQYF
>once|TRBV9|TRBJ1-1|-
TGTGCCAGCAGCGCCCAGGGAAGTGGCACTGAAGCTTTCTTT
CASSAQGSGTEAFF
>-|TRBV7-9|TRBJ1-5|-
TGTGCCAGCAGCTTAACCGGGTCGGATTATCAGCCCCAGCATTTT
CASSLTGSDYQPQHF
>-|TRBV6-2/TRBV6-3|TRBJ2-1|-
TGTGCCAGCAGTTACTCGCCTCGGGAGCAGTTCTTC
CASSYSPREQFF
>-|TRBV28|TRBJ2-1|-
TGTGCCAGCAGTTCTCGACTGGGAGGCTACAATGAGCAGTTCTTC
CASSSRLGGYNEQFF
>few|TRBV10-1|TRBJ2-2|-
TGCGCCAGCAGTGAGGGTAGCGGGAACACCGGGGAGCTGTTTTTT
CASSEGSGNTGELFF
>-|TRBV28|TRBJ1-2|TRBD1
TGTGCCAGCAGCCAGGGGGCCCACTATGGCTACACCTTC
CASSQGAHYGYTF
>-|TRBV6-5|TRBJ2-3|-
TGTGCCAGCAGAACCTACGGGATTAGCACAGATACGCAGTATTTT
CASRTYGISTDTQYF
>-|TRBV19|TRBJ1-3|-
TGTGCCAGTAGTATAGAACGGGGTATAGGGCGGAGCTCTGGAAACACCATATATTTT
CASSIERGIGRSSGNTIYF
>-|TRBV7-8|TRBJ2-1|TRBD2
TGTGCCAGCAGCGATTCCGGGACTACGGTCAATGAGCAGTTCTTC
CASSDSGTTVNEQFF
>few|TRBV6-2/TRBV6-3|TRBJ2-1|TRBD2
TGTGCCAGCAGTTACCCAATGACTAGCGGGCTCTCCAATGAGCAGTTCTTC
CASSYPMTSGLSNEQFF
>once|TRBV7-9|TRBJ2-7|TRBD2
TGTGCCACCACGAGGGGAGGGTACGAGCAGTACTTC
CATTRGGYEQYF
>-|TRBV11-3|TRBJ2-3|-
TGTGCCAGCAGCTTCTACAGCACAGATACGCAGTATTTT
CASSFYSTDTQYF
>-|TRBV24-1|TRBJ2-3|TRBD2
TGTGCCACCAGTGAACAGGGACTAGGGCGACAAGATACGCAGTATTTT
CATSEQGLGRQDTQYF
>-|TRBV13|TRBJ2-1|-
TGTGCCAGCAGCTTAGGCCTCGGTCACAATGAGCAGTTCTTC
CASSLGLGHNEQFF
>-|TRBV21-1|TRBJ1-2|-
TGTGCCAGCAGCAAAACTGGACAGGGGGCGGGAGGCTACACCTTC
CASSKTGQGAGGYTF
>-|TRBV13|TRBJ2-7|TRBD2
TGTGCCAGCAGAGCGGGAAACTACGAGCAGTACTTC
CASRAGNYEQYF
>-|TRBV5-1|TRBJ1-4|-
TGCGCCAGCAGCTTGTCGCAGGGGCAGAATGAAAAACTGTTTTTT
CASSLSQGQNEKLFF